These 5 T cell receptor beta chains were sequenced from one sample in a study of blood T cell repertoires in COVID-19. Using immunoSEQ multiplex PCR, the repertoire was profiled, and TCRdb retains in-frame clones only, with some absent. In the table there are 180,000 or so clones, approximately 80% of which are singletons. The sequencing input was PBMCs or T cells enriched from blood (not recorded which). These receptors all stem from a woman aged 55 to 70 who had recovered from COVID-19.

CDR3: CASSTRLAGGDTQYF. In nucleotides, the CDR3 is TGTGCCAGCAGCACCCGACTAGCGGGCGGAGATACGCAGTATTTT. The rearrangement uses TRBV3-1 (or the pseudogene TRBV3-2) and TRBJ2-3, with 10 bases lining up with TRBD2. Trimming took 5 bases from V and 5 from J; bases not matched to a gene: 7. The CDR3 extends over 15 amino acids. Germline CDR1 reads LGHDT; CDR2 reads YNNKEL (reference sequence).

The chain uses TRBV7-2 and TRBJ2-7; a weak D match, TRBD2 (6 bases). There are 15 residues in the CDR3. V lost 1 base and J lost 0, with 10 bases in between. The germline V gene encodes CDR1 SGHTA and CDR2 FQGNSA. The chain's CDR3 is CASSLELGLSYEQYF. CDR3 sequence (DNA): TGTGCCAGCAGCTTAGAGCTGGGACTCTCCTACGAGCAGTACTTC.

The chain combines TRBV9 with TRBJ2-3; 7 nucleotides match TRBD2. Germline-derived CDR1 and CDR2 are SGDLS and YYNGEE. The CDR3 is 16 amino acids. Trimming cost V 4 bases and J 4 bases; bases outside gene matches: 12. CDR3 in amino acids: CASSTTTSVPPDTQYF. In nucleotides, the CDR3 is TGTGCCAGCAGCACCACTACTAGCGTTCCCCCAGATACGCAGTATTTT.

The genes are TRBV19 and TRBJ2-7; the D gene is possibly TRBD2 (5 bases). The CDR3 spans 13 residues. Trimming took 3 bases from V and 4 from J, leaving 10 bases between them. The germline V gene has CDR1 LNHDA and CDR2 SQIVND (reference sequence). The CDR3 spells CASSMRRNYEQYF. Here the CDR3 DNA reads TGTGCCAGTAGTATGAGGAGGAATTACGAGCAGTACTTC.

The sample holds a few counts of this clone. V and J are TRBV7-9 and TRBJ1-4; 11 nucleotides match TRBD1. CDR3 length: 14 amino acids. CDR1 SEHNR and CDR2 FQNEAQ come from the germline V gene (reference sequence). With V trimmed by 8 bases and J by 7 bases, 6 bases remained unmatched. The CDR3 bases are TGTGCCAGCCGAGGACAGGGGGCGATTGAAAAACTGTTTTTT. Its protein product is CASRGQGAIEKLFF.